This T cell receptor (beta chain) was obtained from a study of CD8 T cells in Susac syndrome. Trimming stripped 1 base from V and 5 bases from J, with 9 bases between. Per germline, CDR1 LGHDT and CDR2 YNNKEL (reference sequence). The CDR3 has 13 amino acids. Random hexamers primed reverse transcription of roughly 0.5 to 1 ug RNA. TCRdb called the immunoSEQ multiplex PCR reads again in MiXCR, with one record for every CDR3 protein. The data show 150,000 to 200,000 distinct CDR3 sequences, around 93% seen once. What was sequenced was CD4+ T cells from PBMCs. The TCR sequence derives from a human donor with multiple sclerosis. V usage is TRBV3-1 and J usage is TRBJ2-7; TRBD1 might be the D (6 bases). The CDR3 DNA is TGTGCCAGCAGCCAAGGGACAGTAAACGAGCAGTACTTC. It specifies CASSQGTVNEQYF.